This T cell receptor (beta chain) was captured by sequencing in a study of cytomegalovirus exposure and HLA in healthy donors. Whole-study findings and limits: Researchers counted 164 TCR beta chains as cytomegalovirus-associated. Reports credit the classifier with highly specific, highly sensitive diagnosis of cytomegalovirus status. Among TCR sequences, most were rare, though some public TCRs appeared in many donors. In vitro data verified a few CMV-associated chains as specific for CMV antigens.

Comments on this clone: Its specificity is not known.

CDR1 and CDR2 (germline): SGHNT, YENEEA. CDR3 length: 15 amino acids. The V and J ends lost 6 bases and 4 bases, in that order; junction bases with no gene match: 5. Profiling relied on immunoSEQ multiplex PCR, and the TCRdb table lists in-frame clones only, not all of them. The repertoire has about 240,000 clones, about 86% of them found once; the top ten carry 1.2%. The receptor was derived from a woman in her thirties in good health and CMV-seropositive. This sequence joins TRBV11-3 and TRBJ2-1, with 11 bases fitting TRBD2. Sequencing input: PBMCs. CDR3 protein: CASRPGLAGYNEQFF. The CDR3 coding sequence is TGTGCCAGCAGGCCCGGACTAGCGGGTTACAATGAGCAGTTCTTC.